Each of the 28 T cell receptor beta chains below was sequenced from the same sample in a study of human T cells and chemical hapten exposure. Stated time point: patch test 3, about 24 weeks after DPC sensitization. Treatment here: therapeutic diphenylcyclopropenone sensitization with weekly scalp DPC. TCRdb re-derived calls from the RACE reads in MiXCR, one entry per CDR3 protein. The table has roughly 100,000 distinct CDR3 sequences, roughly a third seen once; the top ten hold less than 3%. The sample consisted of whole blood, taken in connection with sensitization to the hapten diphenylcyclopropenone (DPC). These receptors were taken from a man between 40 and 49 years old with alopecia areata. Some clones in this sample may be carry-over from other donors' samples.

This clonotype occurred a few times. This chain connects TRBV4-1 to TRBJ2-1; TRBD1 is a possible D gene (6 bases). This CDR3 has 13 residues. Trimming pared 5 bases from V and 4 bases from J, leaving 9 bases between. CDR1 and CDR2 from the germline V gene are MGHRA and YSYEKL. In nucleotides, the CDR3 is TGCGCCAGCAGCTTAGACAGGTACAATGAGCAGTTCTTC. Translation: CASSLDRYNEQFF.

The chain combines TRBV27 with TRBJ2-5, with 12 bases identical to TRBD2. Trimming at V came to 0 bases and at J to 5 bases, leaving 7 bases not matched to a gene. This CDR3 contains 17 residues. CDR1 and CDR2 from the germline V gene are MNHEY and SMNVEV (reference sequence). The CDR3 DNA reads TGTGCCAGCAGTTTATCCCCACTAGCGGGAGGATATGAGACCCAGTACTTC. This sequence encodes CASSLSPLAGGYETQYF.

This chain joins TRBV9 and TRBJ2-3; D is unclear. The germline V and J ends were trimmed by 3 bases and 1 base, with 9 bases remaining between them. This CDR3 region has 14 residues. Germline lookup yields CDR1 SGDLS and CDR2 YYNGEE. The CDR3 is CASSALLGTDTQYF. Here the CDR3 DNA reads TGTGCCAGCAGCGCACTCCTCGGCACAGATACGCAGTATTTT.

The CDR3 DNA sequence: TGTGCCAGCAGTTCTGGGCTGGCGGGAGGGTTGAATGAGCAGTTCTTC. This gives the protein CASSSGLAGGLNEQFF. The V gene is TRBV28, the J gene TRBJ2-1; TRBD2 matches at 9 bases. This CDR3 spans 16 amino acids. From germline, CDR1 is MDHEN and CDR2 SYDVKM. V shed 4 bases, J shed 7 bases, and the junction held 11 bases outside the gene matches.

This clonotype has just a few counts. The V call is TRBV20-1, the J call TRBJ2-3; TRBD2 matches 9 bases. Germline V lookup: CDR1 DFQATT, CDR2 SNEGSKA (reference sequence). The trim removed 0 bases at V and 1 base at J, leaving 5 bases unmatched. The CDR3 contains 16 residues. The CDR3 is CSARDPAGGRTDTQYF. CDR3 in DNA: TGCAGTGCTAGAGACCCAGCGGGAGGACGCACAGATACGCAGTATTTT.

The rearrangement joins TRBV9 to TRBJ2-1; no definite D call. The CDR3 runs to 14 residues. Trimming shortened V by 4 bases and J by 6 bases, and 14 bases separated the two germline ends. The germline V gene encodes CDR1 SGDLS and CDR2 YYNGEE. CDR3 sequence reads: CASSPPGPPNEQFF. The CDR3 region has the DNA TGTGCCAGCAGCCCCCCCGGTCCTCCCAATGAGCAGTTCTTC.

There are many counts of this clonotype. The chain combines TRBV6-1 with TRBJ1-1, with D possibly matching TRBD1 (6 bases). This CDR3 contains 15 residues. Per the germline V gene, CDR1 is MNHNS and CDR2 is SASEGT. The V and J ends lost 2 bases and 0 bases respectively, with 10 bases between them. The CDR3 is CASSENAGVNTEAFF. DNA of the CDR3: TGTGCCAGCAGTGAAAATGCAGGGGTGAACACTGAAGCTTTCTTT.

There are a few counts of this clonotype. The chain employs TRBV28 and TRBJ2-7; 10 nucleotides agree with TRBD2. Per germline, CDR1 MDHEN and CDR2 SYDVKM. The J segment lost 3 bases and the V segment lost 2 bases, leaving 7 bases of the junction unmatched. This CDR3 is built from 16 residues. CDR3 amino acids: CASSLTGTSAYYEQYF. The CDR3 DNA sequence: TGTGCCAGCAGTTTAACCGGGACTAGCGCCTACTACGAGCAGTACTTC. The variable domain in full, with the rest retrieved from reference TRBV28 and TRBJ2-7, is DVKVTQSSRYLVKRTGEKVFLECVQDMDHENMFWYRQDPGLGLRLIYFSYDVKMKEKGDIPEGYSVSREKKERFSLILESASTNQTSMYLCASSLTGTSAYYEQYFGPGTRLTVT.

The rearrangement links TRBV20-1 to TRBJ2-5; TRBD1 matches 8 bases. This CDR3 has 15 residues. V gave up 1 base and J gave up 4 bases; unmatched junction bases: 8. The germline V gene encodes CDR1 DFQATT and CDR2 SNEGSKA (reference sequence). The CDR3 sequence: CSARVRQGTLETQYF. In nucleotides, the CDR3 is TGCAGTGCTAGAGTTCGACAGGGGACCTTAGAGACCCAGTACTTC.

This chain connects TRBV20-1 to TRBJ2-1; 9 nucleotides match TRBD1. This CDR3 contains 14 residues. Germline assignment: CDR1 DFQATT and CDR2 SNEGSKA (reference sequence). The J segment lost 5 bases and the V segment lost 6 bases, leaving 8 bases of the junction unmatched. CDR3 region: CSAEQGAKNNEQFF. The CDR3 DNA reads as TGCAGTGCAGAACAGGGGGCAAAGAACAATGAGCAGTTCTTC.

The CDR3: CASSPSGTSTDTQYF. As DNA, the CDR3 is TGCGCCAGCAGCCCGTCCGGGACTAGCACAGATACGCAGTATTTT. The chain couples TRBV5-1 to TRBJ2-3; D may be TRBD2 (6 bases). Germline V CDR1 and CDR2: SGHRS, YFSETQ. This CDR3 is 15 amino acids long. The V and J ends lost 4 bases and 0 bases respectively, with 12 bases between them.

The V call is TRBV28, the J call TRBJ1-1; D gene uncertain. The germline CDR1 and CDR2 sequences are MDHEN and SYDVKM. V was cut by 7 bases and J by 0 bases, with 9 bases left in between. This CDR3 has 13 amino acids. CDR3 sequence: CASIRELNTEAFF. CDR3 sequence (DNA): TGTGCCAGCATCCGGGAGCTGAACACTGAAGCTTTCTTT.

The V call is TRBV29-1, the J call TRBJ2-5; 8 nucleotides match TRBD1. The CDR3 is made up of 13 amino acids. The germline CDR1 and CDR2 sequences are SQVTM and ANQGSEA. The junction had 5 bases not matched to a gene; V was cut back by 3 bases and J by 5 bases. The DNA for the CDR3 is TGCAGCGTTGATAGGACAGGGTTGGAGACCCAGTACTTC. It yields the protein CSVDRTGLETQYF.

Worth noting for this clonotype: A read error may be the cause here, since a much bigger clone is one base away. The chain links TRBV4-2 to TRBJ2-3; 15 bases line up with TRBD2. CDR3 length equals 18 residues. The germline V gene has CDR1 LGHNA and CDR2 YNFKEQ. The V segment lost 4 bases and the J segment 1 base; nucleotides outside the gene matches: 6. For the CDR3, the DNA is TGTGCCAGCAGCCCCGGACTAGCGGGAGGGAGTGGCACAGATACGCAGTATTTT. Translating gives CASSPGLAGGSGTDTQYF.

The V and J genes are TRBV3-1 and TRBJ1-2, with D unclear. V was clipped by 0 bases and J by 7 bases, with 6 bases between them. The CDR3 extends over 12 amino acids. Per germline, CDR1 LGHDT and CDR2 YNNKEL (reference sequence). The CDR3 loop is CASSQDLTGYTF. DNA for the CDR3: TGTGCCAGCAGCCAAGATCTGACTGGCTACACCTTC.

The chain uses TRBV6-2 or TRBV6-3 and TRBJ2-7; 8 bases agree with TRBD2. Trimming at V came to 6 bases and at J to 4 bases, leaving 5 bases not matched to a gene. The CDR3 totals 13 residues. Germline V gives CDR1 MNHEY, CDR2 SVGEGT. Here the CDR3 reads CASSRPSGYEQYV. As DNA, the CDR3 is TGTGCCAGCAGCCGCCCTAGCGGGTACGAGCAGTACGTC.

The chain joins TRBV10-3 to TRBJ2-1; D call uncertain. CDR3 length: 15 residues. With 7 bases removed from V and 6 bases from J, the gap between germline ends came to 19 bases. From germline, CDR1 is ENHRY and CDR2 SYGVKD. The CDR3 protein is CAIKLSGPTINEQFF. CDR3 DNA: TGTGCCATCAAACTTTCCGGACCTACCATCAATGAGCAGTTCTTC.

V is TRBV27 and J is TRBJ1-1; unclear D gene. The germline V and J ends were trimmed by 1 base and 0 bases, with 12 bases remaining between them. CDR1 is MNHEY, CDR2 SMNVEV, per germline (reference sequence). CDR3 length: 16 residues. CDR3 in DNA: TGTGCCAGCAGTTTATTGCCGAGCGCAGTGAACACTGAAGCTTTCTTT. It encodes CASSLLPSAVNTEAFF.

The CDR3 DNA follows: TGTGCCAGCAGCCAGGGACTAGCGGGAGTAGAGACCCAGTACTTC. This translates into CASSQGLAGVETQYF. The J gene is TRBJ2-5, the V gene TRBV6-2 or TRBV6-3, with 14 bases fitting TRBD2. This CDR3 spans 15 amino acids. V shed 6 bases, J shed 4 bases, and the junction held 4 bases outside the gene matches. CDR1 is MNHEY and CDR2 is SVGEGT in the germline V gene.

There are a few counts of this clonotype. The CDR3 reads CASSYGQGNEKLFF. The CDR3 bases are TGTGCCAGCAGCTACGGACAGGGAAATGAAAAACTGTTTTTT. V gene TRBV12-3 or TRBV12-4 combines with J gene TRBJ1-4; the match to TRBD1 covers 8 bases. V lost 6 bases, J lost 5 bases, and 5 bases stayed unmatched. This CDR3 has 14 residues.

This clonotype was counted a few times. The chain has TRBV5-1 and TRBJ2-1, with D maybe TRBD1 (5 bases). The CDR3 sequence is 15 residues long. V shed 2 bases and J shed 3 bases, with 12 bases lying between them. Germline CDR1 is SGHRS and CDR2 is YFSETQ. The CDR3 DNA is TGCGCCAGCAGCTTAGGAATAGGGGACTACAATGAGCAGTTCTTC. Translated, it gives CASSLGIGDYNEQFF.

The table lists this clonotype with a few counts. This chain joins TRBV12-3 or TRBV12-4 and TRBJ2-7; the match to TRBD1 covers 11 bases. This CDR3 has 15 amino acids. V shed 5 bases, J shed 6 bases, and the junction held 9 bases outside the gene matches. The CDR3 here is CASSRTGQGAREQYF. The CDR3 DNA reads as TGTGCCAGCAGTCGAACAGGACAGGGGGCCCGCGAGCAGTACTTC.

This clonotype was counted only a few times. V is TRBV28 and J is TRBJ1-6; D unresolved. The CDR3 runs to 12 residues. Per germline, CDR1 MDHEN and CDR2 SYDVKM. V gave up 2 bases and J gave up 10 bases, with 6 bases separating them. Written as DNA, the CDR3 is TGTGCCAGCAGTTTAGGAGGCTCACCCCTCCACTTT. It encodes CASSLGGSPLHF.

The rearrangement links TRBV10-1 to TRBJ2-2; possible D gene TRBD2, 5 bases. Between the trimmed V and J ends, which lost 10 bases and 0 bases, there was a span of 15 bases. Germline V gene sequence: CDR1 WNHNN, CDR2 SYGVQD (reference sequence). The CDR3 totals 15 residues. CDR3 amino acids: CATTKLAPNTGELFF. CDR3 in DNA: TGCGCCACCACAAAGCTAGCACCGAACACCGGGGAGCTGTTTTTT.

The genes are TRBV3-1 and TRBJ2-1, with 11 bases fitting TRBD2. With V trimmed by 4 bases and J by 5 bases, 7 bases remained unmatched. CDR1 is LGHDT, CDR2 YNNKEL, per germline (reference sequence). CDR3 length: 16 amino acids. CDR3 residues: CASSLAGTSGDNEQFF. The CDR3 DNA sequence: TGTGCCAGCAGCCTTGCCGGGACTAGCGGAGACAATGAGCAGTTCTTC.

The CDR3 spells CASTIPGTDTQYF. The CDR3 DNA is TGTGCCAGCACGATCCCTGGCACAGATACGCAGTATTTT. The chain has TRBV6-6 and TRBJ2-3, with no clear D. The germline V and J ends were trimmed by 7 bases and 1 base, with 9 bases remaining between them. Germline assignment: CDR1 MNHNY and CDR2 SVGAGI (reference sequence). CDR3 length: 13 residues.

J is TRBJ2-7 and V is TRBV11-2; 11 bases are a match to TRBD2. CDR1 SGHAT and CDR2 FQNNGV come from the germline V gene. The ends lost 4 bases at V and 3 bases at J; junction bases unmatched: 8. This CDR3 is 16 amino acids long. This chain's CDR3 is CASSYTLAGVGYEQYF. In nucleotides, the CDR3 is TGTGCCAGCAGCTACACACTAGCGGGAGTTGGCTACGAGCAGTACTTC.

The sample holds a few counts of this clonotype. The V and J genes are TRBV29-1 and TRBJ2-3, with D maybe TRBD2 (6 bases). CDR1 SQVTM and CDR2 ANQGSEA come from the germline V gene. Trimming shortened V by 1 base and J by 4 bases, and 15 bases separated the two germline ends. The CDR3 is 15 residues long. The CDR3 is CSVEARAGFADTQYF. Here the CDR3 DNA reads TGCAGCGTTGAAGCGAGGGCGGGATTCGCAGATACGCAGTATTTT.